This TCR beta chain was sequenced for a study of early T cells in non-severe SARS-CoV-2 infection. Notes on the study in general: Missing private and CD4 specificities, VDJdb matching favored anti-spike CD8 responses.

This clonotype was recorded at least ten times. Antigen specificity is unknown. Trimming at V came to 0 bases and at J to 1 base, leaving 1 base not matched to a gene. Germline V gene lookup returns CDR1 SGDLS and CDR2 YYNGEE. The CDR3 contains 15 residues. cDNA molecules, individually, were tagged with unique molecular identifiers. MiXCR, run by TCRdb on the 5' RACE reads, gives a single entry per CDR3 protein. The table lists about 76,000 distinct CDR3 sequences, about 10% of them singletons. The TCR was taken from an adult who was a healthcare worker with PCR-confirmed SARS-CoV-2 infection or an uninfected control (not recorded which). The chain recombines TRBV9 with TRBJ1-5, with 7 bases matching TRBD1. Sequencing was carried out using whole blood. The CDR3 protein is CASSVEGASNQPQHF. Written as DNA, the CDR3 is TGTGCCAGCAGCGTAGAGGGGGCGAGCAATCAGCCCCAGCATTTT.